A single sample is the source of the 7 T cell receptor beta chains below, sequenced in a study of blood T cell repertoires in COVID-19. Method: immunoSEQ multiplex PCR; TCRdb's copy keeps in-frame clones and lacks some. This repertoire shows about 170,000 clones, about 88% found once; its top ten account for around 25%. The material sequenced was peripheral blood. The source of these receptors is a man in his 60s with acute or convalescent COVID-19.

This chain joins TRBV5-1 and TRBJ2-5; 11 positions agree with TRBD2. Germline V lookup: CDR1 SGHRS, CDR2 YFSETQ. The CDR3 is 18 amino acids. Losses at the gene ends were 4 bases for V and 2 bases for J; bases not matched to a gene: 13. Written as DNA, the CDR3 is TGCGCCAGCAGCCGCGGACTAGCGGGTCCCTTTATTCAAGAGACCCAGTACTTC. Residues: CASSRGLAGPFIQETQYF.

The chain joins TRBV5-6 to TRBJ2-1; D may be TRBD1 (5 bases). CDR3 length equals 17 residues. Deletions cut 0 bases from V and 4 bases from J, with 17 bases between. Germline-derived CDR1 and CDR2 are SGHDT and YYEEEE. The CDR3, as DNA: TGTGCCAGCAGCTTGGACGCCGACAGCCTACTTTACAATGAGCAGTTCTTC. Its translation is CASSLDADSLLYNEQFF.

The chain links TRBV6-5 to TRBJ2-7, with a weak D call TRBD1 (5 bases). Germline V gene data show CDR1 as MNHEY and CDR2 as SVGAGI. The CDR3 totals 11 residues. With 6 bases removed from V and 3 bases from J, the gap between germline ends came to 6 bases. The CDR3 region has the DNA TGTGCCAGCAGAGGGGTCTACGAGCAGTACTTC. This gives the protein CASRGVYEQYF.

V is TRBV7-2 and J is TRBJ2-7; 8 nucleotides align to TRBD2. This CDR3 is 15 amino acids long. Germline-derived CDR1 and CDR2 are SGHTA and FQGNSA. Trimming at V came to 2 bases and at J to 5 bases, leaving 8 bases not matched to a gene. CDR3 region: CASSLRGTRSHEQYF. The DNA for the CDR3 is TGTGCCAGCAGCTTAAGGGGGACTAGGTCCCACGAGCAGTACTTC.

V is TRBV2 and J is TRBJ2-1; no firm D call. Per the germline V gene, CDR1 is SNHLY and CDR2 is FYNNEI. With 6 bases removed from V and 3 bases from J, the gap between germline ends came to 9 bases. The length of the CDR3 is 13 residues. The CDR3 coding sequence is TGTGCCAGCAGGAGTCGAATCTACAATGAGCAGTTCTTC. This translates into CASRSRIYNEQFF.

This chain links TRBV25-1 with TRBJ1-5; 7 nucleotides agree with TRBD1. The ends lost 7 bases at V and 4 bases at J; junction bases unmatched: 4. This CDR3 is 13 amino acids long. CDR1 and CDR2 from the germline V gene are MGHDK and SYGVNS. CDR3 residues: CASTGTENQPQHF. In nucleotides, the CDR3 is TGTGCCAGCACGGGGACAGAGAATCAGCCCCAGCATTTT.

The table lists this clone with a few counts. The rearrangement joins TRBV7-2 to TRBJ2-2; 14 positions match TRBD2. After removal of 3 bases from V and 1 base from J, the junction contained 4 bases not matched to a gene. The CDR3 sequence is 18 residues long. Germline lookup yields CDR1 SGHTA and CDR2 FQGNSA. The CDR3: CASSFPTSGRENTGELFF. The CDR3, as DNA: TGTGCCAGCAGCTTCCCGACTAGCGGGAGGGAGAACACCGGGGAGCTGTTTTTT. Full variable domain (missing parts from reference TRBV7-2 and TRBJ2-2): GAGVSQSPSNKVTEKGKDVELRCDPISGHTALYWYRQSLGQGLEFLIYFQGNSAPDKSGLPSDRFSAERTGGSVSTLTIQRTQQEDSAVYLCASSFPTSGRENTGELFFGEGSRLTVL.